Presented here are 19 T cell receptor beta chains from one specimen sequenced in a study of T cells after yellow fever vaccination. TCRdb reprocessed the 5' RACE reads with MiXCR, giving one entry per CDR3 protein. The sample lists some 150,000 distinct CDR3 sequences; 11% were seen once. This sample comprised CD8+ T cells sorted from PBMCs, obtained 15 days after the yellow fever booster vaccination. These receptor sequences come from a young man who received the YFV17D yellow fever vaccine.

There are many counts of this clonotype. The chain is built from TRBV4-2 and TRBJ2-6; TRBD1 might be the D (6 bases). V was clipped by 2 bases and J by 4 bases, with 12 bases between them. Germline V gene data show CDR1 as LGHNA and CDR2 as YNFKEQ. The CDR3 covers 16 residues. CDR3 protein: CASSQHTGTGANVLTF. The CDR3 nucleotides are TGTGCCAGCAGCCAACACACAGGGACCGGGGCCAACGTCCTGACTTTC.

The chain joins TRBV28 to TRBJ2-7, with a tentative D call TRBD2 (6 bases). V was pared by 5 bases and J by 5 bases, with 16 bases between. Germline CDR1 and CDR2: MDHEN and SYDVKM. This CDR3 contains 14 residues. CDR3 sequence reads: CASSAPGRTHEQYV. CDR3 DNA sequence: TGTGCCAGCAGTGCTCCAGGGAGGACCCACGAGCAGTACGTC.

This clonotype was seen repeatedly, ten times or more. The rearrangement uses TRBV4-3 and TRBJ2-7; 10 positions agree with TRBD2. V shed 1 base and J 0 bases; nucleotides not matched to a gene: 0. CDR1 LGHNA and CDR2 YSLEER come from the germline V gene. The length of the CDR3 is 15 residues. CDR3 sequence (DNA): TGCGCCAGCAGCCAAGTAGCGGGGGGCTCCTACGAGCAGTACTTC. It codes for CASSQVAGGSYEQYF.

This clonotype was detected a few times. The gene calls are TRBV29-1 and TRBJ1-2, with D perhaps TRBD1 (5 bases). The CDR3 consists of 12 residues. From germline, CDR1 is SQVTM and CDR2 ANQGSEA. V was clipped by 2 bases and J by 5 bases, with 9 bases between them. For the CDR3, the DNA is TGCAGCGTTGAATCAGGGTGGTATGGCTACACCTTC. This codes for CSVESGWYGYTF.

The chain carries TRBV25-1 and TRBJ1-2, with D possibly being TRBD1 (6 bases). Germline CDR1 MGHDK, CDR2 SYGVNS. The V gene lost 4 bases and the J gene lost 5 bases, with 20 bases spanning the gap. The CDR3 totals 16 residues. In nucleotides, the CDR3 is TGTGCCAGCAGTGGACAAACCCCCGGGGGCGATTATGGCTACACCTTC. Translation gives CASSGQTPGGDYGYTF.

This clonotype has a handful of counts. This rearrangement joins TRBV23-1 to TRBJ2-2; D perhaps matches TRBD2 (5 bases). TRBV23-1 is assigned to the ORF class and has an uncertain function. V was trimmed by 4 bases and J by 0 bases, leaving 18 bases between them. This CDR3 contains 18 residues. The CDR3, as DNA: TGCGCCAGCAGTCTGATAGGAGGCGGACTCACGAACACCGGGGAGCTGTTTTTT. This gives the protein CASSLIGGGLTNTGELFF.

This chain uses TRBV5-1 with TRBJ1-2; D ambiguous. The CDR3 contains 14 residues. Germline CDR1 SGHRS, CDR2 YFSETQ. V shed 0 bases and J shed 1 base, with 7 bases lying between them. The CDR3 coding sequence is TGCGCCAGCAGCTTGGCTCTGGGTAACTATGGCTACACCTTC. It is translated as CASSLALGNYGYTF.

The gene calls are TRBV19 and TRBJ2-5, with TRBD2 as a possible D gene (6 bases). Germline CDR1 is LNHDA and CDR2 is SQIVND (reference sequence). Trimming left V 7 bases short and J 5 bases short, with 20 bases between. The CDR3 has 15 amino acids. The CDR3 spells CASTRSGWVDETQYF. The CDR3 DNA is TGTGCCAGTACCAGGAGCGGGTGGGTCGATGAGACCCAGTACTTC.

The table lists this clonotype with a few counts. The V gene is TRBV7-9, the J gene TRBJ1-1; D not resolved. Trimming left V 1 base short and J 7 bases short, with 10 bases between. This CDR3 region has 13 residues. Looked up from germline, CDR1 is SEHNR and CDR2 is FQNEAQ (reference sequence). The CDR3 reads CASSLEAGVEAFF. The CDR3 DNA reads as TGTGCCAGCAGCTTAGAAGCAGGAGTTGAAGCTTTCTTT.

The gene calls are TRBV14 and TRBJ2-3; the match to TRBD2 covers 10 bases. CDR3 size: 17 residues. Germline assignment: CDR1 SGHDN and CDR2 FVKESK. V was clipped by 2 bases and J by 5 bases; unmatched bases: 10. The chain's CDR3 is CASSQRSLAGAGDTQYF. The CDR3 DNA follows: TGTGCCAGCAGCCAAAGAAGCCTAGCGGGGGCAGGAGATACGCAGTATTTT. Supplemented by reference TRBV14 and TRBJ2-3, the full variable domain reads EAGVTQFPSHSVIEKGQTVTLRCDPISGHDNLYWYRRVMGKEIKFLLHFVKESKQDESGMPNNRFLAERTGGTYSTLKVQPAELEDSGVYFCASSQRSLAGAGDTQYFGPGTRLTVL.

This clonotype was found a few times. The chain has TRBV9 and TRBJ2-1; a weak D match, TRBD1 (6 bases). V was shortened by 4 bases and J by 7 bases, with 18 bases between the two germline ends. In germline, CDR1 is SGDLS, CDR2 YYNGEE. CDR3 length: 15 amino acids. The CDR3 loop reads CASSPVDRRTNEQFF. In nucleotides, the CDR3 is TGTGCCAGCAGCCCCGTTGACAGGAGGACGAATGAGCAGTTCTTC. The variable domain in full, completed from reference TRBV9 and TRBJ2-1, reads DSGVTQTPKHLITATGQRVTLRCSPRSGDLSVYWYQQSLDQGLQFLIQYYNGEERAKGNILERFSAQQFPDLHSELNLSSLELGDSALYFCASSPVDRRTNEQFFGPGTRLTVL.

This clonotype was detected ten times or more. V usage is TRBV7-9 and J usage is TRBJ1-1, with 8 bases that match TRBD1. The trim removed 4 bases at V and 2 bases at J, leaving 12 bases unmatched. CDR3 length: 17 residues. The germline V gene has CDR1 SEHNR and CDR2 FQNEAQ (reference sequence). CDR3 sequence: CASSSTPSTGENTEAFF. The CDR3 nucleotides are TGTGCCAGCAGCTCGACCCCCTCGACAGGGGAAAACACTGAAGCTTTCTTT.

The J gene is TRBJ2-5, the V gene TRBV6-5; the match to TRBD2 covers 10 bases. This CDR3 comprises 15 residues. The V segment lost 2 bases and the J segment 5 bases; nucleotides outside the gene matches: 5. The V gene's germline CDR1 is MNHEY and CDR2 SVGAGI. The CDR3 DNA is TGTGCCAGCAGTTACAAGGGACTAGCGTCGGAGACCCAGTACTTC. This codes for CASSYKGLASETQYF.

V and J are TRBV20-1 and TRBJ2-2, with D perhaps given as TRBD1 or TRBD2 (5 bases each). This CDR3 is built from 16 residues. CDR1 and CDR2 from the germline V gene are DFQATT and SNEGSKA (reference sequence). Trimming left V 0 bases short and J 4 bases short, with 15 bases between. The CDR3: CSARDPRGASTGELFF. The CDR3, as DNA: TGCAGTGCTAGAGATCCAAGAGGGGCGAGCACCGGGGAGCTGTTTTTT.

This chain uses TRBV5-1 with TRBJ2-5, with 10 nucleotides matching TRBD1. V shed 3 bases, J shed 2 bases, and the junction held 1 base outside the gene matches. The CDR3 totals 14 residues. CDR1 and CDR2 from the germline V gene are SGHRS and YFSETQ. This CDR3 is CASSWTGGQETQYF. The CDR3 DNA reads as TGCGCCAGCAGCTGGACAGGGGGACAAGAGACCCAGTACTTC.

The rearrangement links TRBV5-1 to TRBJ2-5; D possibly corresponds to TRBD2 (6 bases). The CDR3 covers 16 residues. Germline CDR1 is SGHRS and CDR2 is YFSETQ. Trimming stripped 0 bases from V and 5 bases from J, with 17 bases between. The CDR3 DNA sequence: TGCGCCAGCAGCTTGGCTTATTCGGGGGAATCGGAGACCCAGTACTTC. Translating it yields CASSLAYSGESETQYF.

The V gene is TRBV7-9, the J gene TRBJ2-7; 8 nucleotides agree with TRBD1. This CDR3 has 17 amino acids. The V segment lost 5 bases and the J segment 6 bases; nucleotides outside the gene matches: 18. The germline V gene encodes CDR1 SEHNR and CDR2 FQNEAQ (reference sequence). The CDR3 DNA sequence: TGTGCCAGCAGCCCCTACACCCCGCCAGGGGGCCCTGGCGAGCAGTACTTC. Residues: CASSPYTPPGGPGEQYF.

This sequence joins TRBV7-9 and TRBJ2-2; TRBD1 matches at 8 bases. V shed 3 bases, J shed 1 base, and the junction held 4 bases outside the gene matches. The CDR3 runs to 16 residues. Germline CDR1 reads SEHNR; CDR2 reads FQNEAQ (reference sequence). CDR3 residues: CASSFLTGGNTGELFF. The CDR3, as DNA: TGTGCCAGCAGCTTCCTTACAGGGGGGAACACCGGGGAGCTGTTTTTT.

The chain recombines TRBV6-5 with TRBJ2-7; unclear D gene. Germline lookup yields CDR1 MNHEY and CDR2 SVGAGI. V lost 2 bases and J lost 1, with 6 bases in between. The CDR3 has 13 residues. CDR3 in amino acids: CASSYSRSYEQYF. Written as DNA, the CDR3 is TGTGCCAGCAGTTACAGCAGGTCCTACGAGCAGTACTTC.